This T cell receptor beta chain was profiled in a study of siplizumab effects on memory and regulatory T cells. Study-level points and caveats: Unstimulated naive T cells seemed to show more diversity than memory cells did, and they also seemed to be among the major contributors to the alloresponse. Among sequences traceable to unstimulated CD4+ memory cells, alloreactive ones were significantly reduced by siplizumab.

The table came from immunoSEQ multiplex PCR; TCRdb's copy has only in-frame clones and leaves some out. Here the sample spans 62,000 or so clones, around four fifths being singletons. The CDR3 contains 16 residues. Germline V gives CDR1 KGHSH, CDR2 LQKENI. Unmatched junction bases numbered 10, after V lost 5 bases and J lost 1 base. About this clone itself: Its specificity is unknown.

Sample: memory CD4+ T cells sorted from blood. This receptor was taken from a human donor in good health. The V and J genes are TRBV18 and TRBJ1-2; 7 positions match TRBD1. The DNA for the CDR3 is TGTGCCAGCTCATCCAATAGACAGGGAGATAACTATGGCTACACCTTC. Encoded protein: CASSSNRQGDNYGYTF.